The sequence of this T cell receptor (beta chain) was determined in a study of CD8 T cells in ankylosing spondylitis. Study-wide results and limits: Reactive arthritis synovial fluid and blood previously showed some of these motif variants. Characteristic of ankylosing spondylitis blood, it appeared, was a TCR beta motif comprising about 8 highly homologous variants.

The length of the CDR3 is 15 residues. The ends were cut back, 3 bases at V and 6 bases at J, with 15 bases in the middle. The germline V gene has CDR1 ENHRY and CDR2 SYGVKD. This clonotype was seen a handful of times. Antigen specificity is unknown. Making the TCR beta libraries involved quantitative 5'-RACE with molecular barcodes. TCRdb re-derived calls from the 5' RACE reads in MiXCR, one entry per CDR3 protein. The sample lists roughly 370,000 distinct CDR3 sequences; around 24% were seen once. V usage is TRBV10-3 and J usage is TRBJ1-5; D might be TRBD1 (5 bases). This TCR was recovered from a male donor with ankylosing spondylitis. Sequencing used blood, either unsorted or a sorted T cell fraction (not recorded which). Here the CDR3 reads CAISDPAQAAQPQHF. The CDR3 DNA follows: TGTGCCATCAGTGACCCCGCACAGGCCGCTCAGCCCCAGCATTTT.